The 20 T cell receptor beta chains presented below share a single source sample, sequenced in a study of shared clonotypes between healthy human individuals. Libraries were prepared by immunoSEQ multiplex PCR; TCRdb keeps only in-frame clonotypes and omits some of them. Of over 2,000,000 clones listed, about 94% are singletons. Only CD45RO-negative cells positively selected for CCR7 counted as naive CD8 cells, so terminally differentiated effector memory CD45RA+ cells were excluded. Material: naive CD8+ T cells from PBMCs. All receptors derive from a man younger than 35 in good health. Some clones in this sample may be carry-over from other donors' samples.

The chain recombines TRBV27 with TRBJ2-5, with a weak D call TRBD2 (6 bases). This CDR3 is 14 amino acids long. Germline CDR1 reads MNHEY; CDR2 reads SMNVEV (reference sequence). Trimming stripped 5 bases from V and 2 bases from J, with 12 bases between. The CDR3, as DNA: TGTGCCAGCAGTCAGGAGGGCTATCAAGAGACCCAGTACTTC. Amino acid sequence: CASSQEGYQETQYF.

V and J are TRBV4-1 and TRBJ2-1; weak D call: TRBD1 (5 bases). Trimming left V 3 bases short and J 6 bases short, with 9 bases between. This CDR3 spans 13 amino acids. The germline V gene has CDR1 MGHRA and CDR2 YSYEKL. The CDR3 loop is CASSHRAGNEQFF. The CDR3 coding sequence is TGCGCCAGCAGCCACAGGGCTGGCAATGAGCAGTTCTTC.

This chain connects TRBV7-9 to TRBJ2-1, with 11 bases aligning to TRBD1. The J segment lost 8 bases and the V segment lost 1 base, leaving 4 bases of the junction unmatched. This CDR3 is 15 amino acids long. CDR1 and CDR2 (germline): SEHNR, FQNEAQ (reference sequence). CDR3 coding DNA: TGTGCCAGCAGCTTAGGGACAGGGGGCCTACATGAGCAGTTCTTC. This gives the protein CASSLGTGGLHEQFF.

This rearrangement joins TRBV7-3 to TRBJ1-1, with D maybe TRBD1 (5 bases). This CDR3 contains 15 residues. Trimming cost V 4 bases and J 0 bases, with 12 bases left between them. CDR1 is SGHTA and CDR2 is FQGTGA in the germline V gene. CDR3 sequence (DNA): TGTGCCAGCAGCTACTGGGGCGGAATGAACACTGAAGCTTTCTTT. The encoded protein is CASSYWGGMNTEAFF. The full variable domain, its missing parts supplied by reference TRBV7-3 and TRBJ1-1, is GAGVSQTPSNKVTEKGKYVELRCDPISGHTALYWYRQSLGQGPEFLIYFQGTGAADDSGLPNDRFFAVRPEGSVSTLKIQRTERGDSAVYLCASSYWGGMNTEAFFGQGTRLTVV.

With respect to this clone: Additional DNA sequences in this sample encode the identical CDR3. The chain carries TRBV10-3 and TRBJ2-7; perhaps TRBD2 as D (6 bases). V gave up 0 bases and J gave up 3 bases, with 9 bases separating them. The V gene's germline CDR1 is ENHRY and CDR2 SYGVKD. The CDR3 has 14 residues. DNA of the CDR3: TGTGCCATCAGTGAGTCGGGAGGAGGCTACGAGCAGTACTTC. Translation gives CAISESGGGYEQYF.

The chain has TRBV5-4 and TRBJ2-1; D is undetermined. CDR3 size: 14 residues. V was clipped by 0 bases and J by 6 bases, with 10 bases between them. The germline gives CDR1 SGHNT, CDR2 YYREEE (reference sequence). CDR3 bases: TGTGCCAGCAGCTTGGTAGGGCAGAGCAATGAGCAGTTCTTC. It specifies CASSLVGQSNEQFF. The variable domain in full, completed from reference TRBV5-4 and TRBJ2-1, reads ETGVTQSPTHLIKTRGQQVTLRCSSQSGHNTVSWYQQALGQGPQFIFQYYREEENGRGNFPPRFSGLQFPNYSSELNVNALELDDSALYLCASSLVGQSNEQFFGPGTRLTVL.

This clone was picked up a small number of times. V usage is TRBV27 and J usage is TRBJ1-5, with D unresolved. From germline, CDR1 is MNHEY and CDR2 SMNVEV (reference sequence). Trimming took off 6 bases at V and 0 bases at J, with 12 bases between the two ends. The CDR3 contains 15 residues. The CDR3 loop reads CASSPGQNSNQPQHF. The CDR3 DNA reads as TGTGCCAGCAGCCCTGGCCAGAATAGCAATCAGCCCCAGCATTTT.

The chain carries TRBV5-6 and TRBJ2-7; 9 bases agree with TRBD2. Trimming removed 4 bases from V and 2 bases from J; junction bases left unmatched: 4. The germline V gene encodes CDR1 SGHDT and CDR2 YYEEEE. This CDR3 is 14 amino acids long. CDR3 in amino acids: CASSPLAGPYEQYF. The CDR3 DNA reads as TGTGCCAGCAGCCCGCTAGCGGGACCCTACGAGCAGTACTTC. Based on the CDR3 plus reference TRBV5-6 and TRBJ2-7, the full variable domain is DAGVTQSPTHLIKTRGQQVTLRCSPKSGHDTVSWYQQALGQGPQFIFQYYEEEERQRGNFPDRFSGHQFPNYSSELNVNALLLGDSALYLCASSPLAGPYEQYFGPGTRLTVT.

V is TRBV30 and J is TRBJ1-2; weak D call: TRBD1 (6 bases). V dropped 0 bases and J dropped 8 bases, with 13 bases sitting between them. CDR1 and CDR2 from the germline V gene are GTSNPN and SVGIG (reference sequence). This CDR3 spans 13 amino acids. CDR3 sequence: CAWSVVGAEGYTF. The CDR3 DNA is TGTGCCTGGAGTGTCGTGGGGGCAGAAGGCTACACCTTC.

This clone appeared a single time. One end of the junction fails to match germline, which may point to a read error. This chain connects TRBV28 to TRBJ1-1; D unresolved. This CDR3 contains 15 residues. Germline V gene sequence: CDR1 MDHEN, CDR2 SYDVKM. The CDR3 nucleotides read TGTGCCAACAGTTTCGGCAGATTAATAAACACTGAAGCTTTCTTT. It codes for CANSFGRLINTEAFF.

This clone occurred once. The junction does not match germline at one end; this may be a read error. The V call is TRBV18, the J call TRBJ2-1, with 14 nucleotides matching TRBD2. CDR1 is KGHSH and CDR2 is LQKENI in the germline V gene. CDR3 size: 17 residues. The CDR3 nucleotides read TGTGCCAGCTCATCACCGGGACTAGCGGGAGTAGTGAATGAGCAGTTCTTC. The encoded protein is CASSSPGLAGVVNEQFF.

The genes are TRBV9 and TRBJ2-2; TRBD1 matches at 11 bases. Germline V gene lookup returns CDR1 SGDLS and CDR2 YYNGEE. The J segment lost 3 bases and the V segment lost 4 bases, leaving 8 bases of the junction unmatched. The CDR3 has 17 amino acids. The CDR3 is CASSPYQGQGDTGELFF. The DNA for the CDR3 is TGTGCCAGCAGCCCCTACCAGGGACAGGGGGACACCGGGGAGCTGTTTTTT. Full variable domain (missing parts from reference TRBV9 and TRBJ2-2): DSGVTQTPKHLITATGQRVTLRCSPRSGDLSVYWYQQSLDQGLQFLIQYYNGEERAKGNILERFSAQQFPDLHSELNLSSLELGDSALYFCASSPYQGQGDTGELFFGEGSRLTVL.

This clone has only one observation. This same CDR3 is encoded by further DNA sequences in the sample. This chain connects TRBV7-9 to TRBJ2-2; no definite D call. The CDR3 is 12 amino acids. The germline V and J ends were trimmed by 4 bases and 6 bases, with 6 bases remaining between them. The germline CDR1 and CDR2 sequences are SEHNR and FQNEAQ (reference sequence). CDR3 sequence (DNA): TGTGCCAGCAGCTCCCTCCCCGGGGAGCTGTTTTTT. This sequence encodes CASSSLPGELFF.

Points on this clone: The same CDR3 also results from other DNA sequences found in this sample. This chain uses TRBV28 with TRBJ1-1; the D is unclear. V gave up 3 bases and J gave up 0 bases, with 8 bases separating them. The CDR3 has 14 residues. Germline CDR1 reads MDHEN; CDR2 reads SYDVKM. The CDR3 sequence: CASSFRALNTEAFF. CDR3 DNA sequence: TGTGCCAGCAGTTTCCGAGCCTTGAACACTGAAGCTTTCTTT.

A word on this clone: The sample holds other DNA sequences that translate to the same CDR3. The chain recombines TRBV4-3 with TRBJ2-1; D may match TRBD1 or TRBD2 (5 bases each). This CDR3 region has 15 residues. Germline lookup yields CDR1 LGHNA and CDR2 YSLEER. Trimming removed 1 base from V and 2 bases from J, with 9 bases in between. In DNA form, the CDR3 reads TGCGCCAGCAGCCAAGGAACGGGACCCTACAATGAGCAGTTCTTC. Translated: CASSQGTGPYNEQFF.

The J gene is TRBJ1-5, the V gene TRBV19; TRBD1 is a possible D gene (5 bases). The CDR3 has 15 amino acids. V was shortened by 2 bases and J by 3 bases, with 11 bases between the two germline ends. Per germline, CDR1 LNHDA and CDR2 SQIVND (reference sequence). The CDR3 sequence is CASSIFGGDNQPQHF. CDR3 nucleotide sequence: TGTGCCAGTAGTATATTCGGGGGAGACAATCAGCCCCAGCATTTT.

The genes are TRBV18 and TRBJ2-3, with D tentatively TRBD2 (5 bases). Germline V gives CDR1 KGHSH, CDR2 LQKENI. This CDR3 has 13 residues. V was pared by 3 bases and J by 6 bases, with 10 bases between. The CDR3 DNA follows: TGTGCCAGCTCACCGGCTAGGGAGGATACGCAGTATTTT. Translated, it gives CASSPAREDTQYF.

A few counts support this clone. The chain combines TRBV7-9 with TRBJ1-2; D is unresolved. The germline CDR1 and CDR2 sequences are SEHNR and FQNEAQ (reference sequence). This CDR3 has 13 residues. Between the trimmed V and J ends, which lost 0 bases and 9 bases, there was a span of 11 bases. The CDR3 sequence is CASSLAAQRSYTF. The DNA of the CDR3 is TGTGCCAGCAGCTTAGCAGCACAGAGGAGCTACACCTTC.

This chain links TRBV29-1 with TRBJ2-5, with 8 nucleotides matching TRBD1. The V and J ends lost 6 bases and 5 bases, in that order; junction bases with no gene match: 5. CDR1 is SQVTM and CDR2 is ANQGSEA in the germline V gene. The CDR3 runs 12 residues. DNA of the CDR3: TGCAGCGTGGCAGGGGGCTGGGAGACCCAGTACTTC. Encoded protein: CSVAGGWETQYF.

The J gene is TRBJ1-6, the V gene TRBV5-4; maybe TRBD1 (5 bases). CDR3 length: 15 amino acids. V lost 1 base, J lost 6 bases, and 11 bases lay in between. Germline CDR1 SGHNT, CDR2 YYREEE (reference sequence). CDR3 nucleotide sequence: TGTGCCAGCAGCTTGTGGGGCACGGGTAATTCACCCCTCCACTTT. Residues: CASSLWGTGNSPLHF.